This T cell receptor (beta chain) was sequenced during a study of blood T cells in healthy people across ages. This CDR3 has 16 residues. CDR1 is LGHNA, CDR2 YSLEER, per germline. Trimming at V came to 3 bases and at J to 5 bases, leaving 10 bases not matched to a gene. A remark on this clonotype: Its antigen is unidentified.

Study-level results: Estimated diversity, derived from one million T cells, was regarded as an underestimate. Naive and antigen-experienced cells could not be conclusively compared, given unsorted PBMCs.

Sample-barcoded 5' priming and a J-beta primer mix drove a second PCR of roughly 6 to 12 cycles. Template switching added a 12-random-nucleotide identifier to every cDNA molecule. From the 5' RACE reads, TCRdb called clonotypes with MiXCR, one entry per CDR3 protein. The sample holds 650,000 to 800,000 distinct CDR3 sequences, approximately 44% seen once. Healthy Russian Caucasian donors spanned ages roughly 6 to 90 years. Sequenced material: blood. This sequence was found in a man in his sixties in good health. The genes are TRBV4-3 and TRBJ2-5, with 9 bases fitting TRBD1. The CDR3 region has the DNA TGCGCCAGCAGCCAGGGACCGGACAGGGGCGAGGAGACCCAGTACTTC. Protein sequence: CASSQGPDRGEETQYF.